Shown below are 26 T cell receptor beta chains from a single sample sequenced in a study of chemoradiotherapy in HPV16-positive cancers. Repertoires were generated with immunoSEQ multiplex PCR, while TCRdb's copy carries only in-frame clones and drops some. This table has over a thousand clones, about 90% appearing once. The source material was tumor tissue, sampled from a patient who underwent chemoradiotherapy. The receptors stem from a human donor with HPV-associated anogenital cancer.

This clone has only one observation. The V call is TRBV28, the J call TRBJ2-7; possibly TRBD2 for D (6 bases). V was clipped by 8 bases and J by 7 bases, with 15 bases between them. The CDR3 spans 12 residues. Looked up from germline, CDR1 is MDHEN and CDR2 is SYDVKM. CDR3 loop: CASSRVAGEQYF. The CDR3 DNA reads as TGTGCCAGCTCCCGGGTGGCGGGGGAGCAGTACTTC.

V gene TRBV7-4 combines with J gene TRBJ1-2; no firm D call. The V end was cut by 5 bases, the J end by 4 bases, with 17 bases between. The CDR3 extends over 15 amino acids. Per germline, CDR1 SGHVT and CDR2 SQSDAQ. The CDR3 DNA sequence: TGTGCCAGCAGCGCACCAGCTCGAAAGACCTATGGCTACACCTTC. It translates to CASSAPARKTYGYTF.

The rearrangement links TRBV9 to TRBJ2-1; no clear D. V was cut by 1 base and J by 5 bases, with 7 bases left in between. This CDR3 has 13 amino acids. The germline gives CDR1 SGDLS, CDR2 YYNGEE. Here the CDR3 reads CASSVTTDNEQFF. In DNA, the CDR3 is TGTGCCAGCAGCGTAACAACGGACAATGAGCAGTTCTTC.

The chain uses TRBV19 and TRBJ1-1; D perhaps matches TRBD1 (5 bases). Trimming took 4 bases from V and 1 from J, leaving 10 bases between them. CDR3 length equals 14 residues. Germline V gene data show CDR1 as LNHDA and CDR2 as SQIVND (reference sequence). The CDR3 DNA is TGTGCCAGTAGTACAGGGTTGGGGAACACTGAAGCTTTCTTT. It specifies CASSTGLGNTEAFF.

V usage is TRBV4-1 and J usage is TRBJ2-3; 10 nucleotides line up with TRBD2. The CDR3 totals 14 residues. Germline V gene lookup returns CDR1 MGHRA and CDR2 YSYEKL. The V and J ends lost 4 bases and 5 bases, in that order; junction bases with no gene match: 3. CDR3 residues: CASSPGTSEDTQYF. The DNA for the CDR3 is TGCGCCAGCAGCCCGGGGACTAGCGAAGATACGCAGTATTTT.

The V and J genes are TRBV28 and TRBJ1-2; D gene unclear. CDR1 is MDHEN and CDR2 is SYDVKM in the germline V gene. V lost 3 bases and J 4 bases, leaving 6 bases between the germline ends. This CDR3 has 12 residues. CDR3 region: CASSFGAYGYTF. CDR3 DNA: TGTGCCAGCAGTTTTGGAGCCTATGGCTACACCTTC.

The chain joins TRBV6-1 to TRBJ2-6; a possible D gene is TRBD1 (6 bases). This CDR3 spans 15 amino acids. Germline-derived CDR1 and CDR2 are MNHNS and SASEGT. V lost 4 bases and J lost 0, with 7 bases in between. This CDR3 reads CASSAQGSGANVLTF. The CDR3 nucleotides read TGTGCCAGCAGTGCACAGGGCTCTGGGGCCAACGTCCTGACTTTC.

The chain links TRBV28 to TRBJ1-2, with D unresolved. The CDR3 loop spans 12 amino acids. The germline V gene encodes CDR1 MDHEN and CDR2 SYDVKM. Trimming left V 4 bases short and J 7 bases short, with 10 bases between. The CDR3 region is CASSSMYGGYTF. CDR3 nucleotides: TGTGCCAGCAGTTCCATGTATGGTGGCTACACCTTC.

Here the CDR3 DNA reads TGTGCCAGCAGCGCTGAGACAGTCCGCAATGAGCAGTTCTTC. Translated: CASSAETVRNEQFF. V usage is TRBV7-8 and J usage is TRBJ2-1; the D gene is possibly TRBD1 (5 bases). V was shortened by 5 bases and J by 6 bases, with 14 bases between the two germline ends. CDR3 length: 14 amino acids. Germline loops: CDR1 SGHVS, CDR2 FQNEAQ.

This chain joins TRBV4-1 and TRBJ1-1, with TRBD1 identical over 9 bases. Germline V lookup: CDR1 MGHRA, CDR2 YSYEKL. V was clipped by 1 base and J by 3 bases; unmatched bases: 6. The length of the CDR3 is 16 residues. CDR3 residues: CASSQGTGVSDTEAFF. Here the CDR3 DNA reads TGCGCCAGCAGCCAAGGGACAGGGGTGAGCGACACTGAAGCTTTCTTT.

V usage is TRBV15 and J usage is TRBJ1-1, with unresolved D. The CDR3 totals 12 residues. Germline CDR1 reads LNHNV; CDR2 reads YYDKDF (reference sequence). V lost 8 bases to trimming and J lost 0 bases, with 7 bases between them. CDR3 DNA sequence: TGTGCCACCGGATGGGTGAACACTGAAGCTTTCTTT. Translated: CATGWVNTEAFF.

This chain connects TRBV28 to TRBJ1-2; D perhaps matches TRBD1 (6 bases). This CDR3 contains 14 residues. The germline V gene has CDR1 MDHEN and CDR2 SYDVKM. Between the trimmed V and J ends, which lost 7 bases and 4 bases, there was a span of 16 bases. CDR3 DNA: TGTGCCAGCACAACCCAGGGGAGAGGCTATGGCTACACCTTC. Encoded protein: CASTTQGRGYGYTF.

The V call is TRBV9, the J call TRBJ2-7; D gene unclear. The CDR3 covers 14 residues. The V gene's germline CDR1 is SGDLS and CDR2 YYNGEE. The germline V and J ends were trimmed by 1 base and 3 bases, with 11 bases remaining between them. CDR3 in amino acids: CASSVTQQSYEQYF. The CDR3 nucleotides are TGTGCCAGCAGCGTAACACAGCAGAGCTACGAGCAGTACTTC. Filled out from reference TRBV9 and TRBJ2-7, the complete variable domain reads DSGVTQTPKHLITATGQRVTLRCSPRSGDLSVYWYQQSLDQGLQFLIQYYNGEERAKGNILERFSAQQFPDLHSELNLSSLELGDSALYFCASSVTQQSYEQYFGPGTRLTVT.

V gene TRBV21-1 combines with J gene TRBJ2-3. TRBV21-1 is assigned pseudogene status. There are 11 residues in the CDR3. CDR3 DNA sequence: TGTGCCAGCAGCAGCCTGAAGGCGCAGTATTTT. It is translated as CASSSLKAQYF.

Only one count was recorded for this clone. The genes are TRBV29-1 and TRBJ2-3, with unresolved D. This CDR3 contains 12 residues. V lost 5 bases and J lost 2, with 8 bases in between. Germline V gene sequence: CDR1 SQVTM, CDR2 ANQGSEA. CDR3 in amino acids: CSVRQDTDTQYF. CDR3 nucleotide sequence: TGCAGCGTTCGTCAGGACACAGATACGCAGTATTTT.

This clone was observed a single time. The V gene is TRBV5-5, the J gene TRBJ2-3, with TRBD2 identical over 7 bases. CDR3 size: 15 residues. Germline V gene data show CDR1 as SGHKS and CDR2 as YYEKEE (reference sequence). V lost 7 bases to trimming and J lost 2 bases; unmatched junction nucleotides: 10. The CDR3 nucleotides read TGTGCCAGCCACCCAGCGGGGTTCGTCACAGATACGCAGTATTTT. Protein sequence: CASHPAGFVTDTQYF.

J is TRBJ2-6 and V is TRBV18, with a tentative D call TRBD1 (6 bases). The V end lost 5 bases, the J end lost 4 bases, and 12 bases lay between the germline ends. Germline V gene lookup returns CDR1 KGHSH and CDR2 LQKENI. The CDR3 contains 15 residues. CDR3 nucleotide sequence: TGTGCCAGCTCAATGTCAGGGGACGGGGCCAACGTCCTGACTTTC. Its protein is CASSMSGDGANVLTF.

V is TRBV5-6 and J is TRBJ1-2; 9 bases are shared with TRBD1. Looked up from germline, CDR1 is SGHDT and CDR2 is YYEEEE. V was clipped by 2 bases and J by 7 bases; unmatched bases: 6. The CDR3 has 14 residues. The DNA of the CDR3 is TGTGCCAGCAGCTTCACGGGACAGGGATTTGGCTACACCTTC. This codes for CASSFTGQGFGYTF.

This chain connects TRBV7-3 to TRBJ2-3, with D possibly being TRBD1 or TRBD2 (6 bases each). The length of the CDR3 is 13 residues. Germline V lookup: CDR1 SGHTA, CDR2 FQGTGA. The germline V and J ends were trimmed by 3 bases and 6 bases, with 10 bases remaining between them. CDR3: CASSLGGQDTQYF. CDR3 DNA sequence: TGTGCCAGCAGCTTGGGGGGCCAGGATACGCAGTATTTT.

The chain carries TRBV2 and TRBJ2-7; 11 nucleotides match TRBD1. The germline V gene encodes CDR1 SNHLY and CDR2 FYNNEI. The trim removed 11 bases at V and 4 bases at J, leaving 7 bases unmatched. The CDR3 spans 13 residues. The CDR3 is CAGDRGAGYEQYF. The CDR3 DNA reads as TGTGCCGGGGACAGGGGGGCCGGGTACGAGCAGTACTTC. Drawing the rest from reference TRBV2 and TRBJ2-7, the complete variable domain is EPEVTQTPSHQVTQMGQEVILRCVPISNHLYFYWYRQILGQKVEFLVSFYNNEISEKSEIFDDQFSVERPDGSNFTLKIRSTKLEDSAMYFCAGDRGAGYEQYFGPGTRLTVT.

This chain joins TRBV16 and TRBJ1-3; D not resolved. Germline lookup yields CDR1 KGHSY and CDR2 FQNENV. V was trimmed by 5 bases and J by 4 bases, leaving 18 bases between them. This CDR3 spans 16 amino acids. As DNA, the CDR3 is TGTGCCAGCAGCGCAACCCGGGCCAGGTCAGGAAACACCATATATTTT. Encoded protein: CASSATRARSGNTIYF. The complete variable domain, with remaining parts taken from reference TRBV16 and TRBJ1-3, reads GEEVAQTPKHLVRGEGQKAKLYCAPIKGHSYVFWYQQVLKNEFKFLISFQNENVFDETGMPKERFSAKCLPNSPCSLEIQATKLEDSAVYFCASSATRARSGNTIYFGEGSWLTVV.

The chain employs TRBV6-4 and TRBJ1-1; 7 bases are a match to TRBD1. The length of the CDR3 is 15 residues. Germline V gene data show CDR1 as MRHNA and CDR2 as SNTAGT. Losses at the gene ends were 7 bases for V and 0 bases for J; bases not matched to a gene: 8. The CDR3 nucleotides are TGTGCCAGCAATTGGTCAACAGGGGTGAACACTGAAGCTTTCTTT. It is translated as CASNWSTGVNTEAFF.

The chain joins TRBV30 to TRBJ1-5; D uncertain. The CDR3 is 15 residues long. CDR1 and CDR2 (germline): GTSNPN, SVGIG (reference sequence). The V end lost 0 bases, the J end lost 0 bases, and 9 bases lay between the germline ends. For the CDR3, the DNA is TGTGCCTGGAGTGTACTTGGGTATAGCAATCAGCCCCAGCATTTT. This translates into CAWSVLGYSNQPQHF. Filled out from reference TRBV30 and TRBJ1-5, the complete variable domain reads SQTIHQWPATLVQPVGSPLSLECTVEGTSNPNLYWYRQAAGRGLQLLFYSVGIGQISSEVPQNLSASRPQDRQFILSSKKLLLSDSGFYLCAWSVLGYSNQPQHFGDGTRLSIL.

This clone was detected once. The rearrangement uses TRBV7-6 and TRBJ2-7; D remains ambiguous. Trimming removed 2 bases at V and 7 bases at J, with 18 bases between. The CDR3 sequence is 15 residues long. Per the germline V gene, CDR1 is SGHVS and CDR2 is FNYEAQ. This CDR3 is CASSLTFTVFGEQYF. The DNA of the CDR3 is TGTGCCAGCAGCTTAACCTTCACTGTATTTGGGGAGCAGTACTTC.

The CDR3 loop reads CASSQGTNTEAFF. The DNA for the CDR3 is TGTGCCAGCAGCCAAGGGACAAACACTGAAGCTTTCTTT. The chain is built from TRBV7-9 and TRBJ1-1; tentative D call: TRBD1 (6 bases). There are 13 residues in the CDR3. Germline V gene sequence: CDR1 SEHNR, CDR2 FQNEAQ (reference sequence). V shed 5 bases and J shed 2 bases, with 9 bases lying between them.

The CDR3 reads CASSLGPLHTNEKLFF. The CDR3 coding sequence is TGCGCCAGCAGCCTAGGACCGCTTCATACTAATGAAAAACTGTTTTTT. The rearrangement joins TRBV5-1 to TRBJ1-4, with unresolved D. From germline, CDR1 is SGHRS and CDR2 YFSETQ. The CDR3 is made up of 16 amino acids. V lost 4 bases to trimming and J lost 2 bases, with 15 bases between them.